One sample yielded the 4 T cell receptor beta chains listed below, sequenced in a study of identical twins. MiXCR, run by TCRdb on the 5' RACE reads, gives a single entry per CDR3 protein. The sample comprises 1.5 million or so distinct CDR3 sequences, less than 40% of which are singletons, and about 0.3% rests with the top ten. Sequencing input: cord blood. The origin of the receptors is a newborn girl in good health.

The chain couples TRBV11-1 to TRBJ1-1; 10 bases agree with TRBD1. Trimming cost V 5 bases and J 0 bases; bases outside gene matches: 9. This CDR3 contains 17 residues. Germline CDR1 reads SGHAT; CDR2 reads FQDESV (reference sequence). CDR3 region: CASSPDRGRWMNTEAFF. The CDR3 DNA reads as TGTGCCAGCAGCCCTGACAGGGGGCGATGGATGAACACTGAAGCTTTCTTT.

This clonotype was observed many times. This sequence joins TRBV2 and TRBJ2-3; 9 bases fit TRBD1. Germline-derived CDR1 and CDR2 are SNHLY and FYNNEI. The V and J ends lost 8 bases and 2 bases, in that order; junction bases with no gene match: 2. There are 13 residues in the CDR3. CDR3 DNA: TGTGCCAGCCGGGACAGGGTCACAGATACGCAGTATTTT. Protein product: CASRDRVTDTQYF.

This chain's CDR3 is CASSQASVNEQYF. Written as DNA, the CDR3 is TGTGCCAGCAGCCAAGCATCAGTCAATGAGCAGTACTTC. V gene TRBV4-2 combines with J gene TRBJ2-5; D not certain. Germline values: CDR1 LGHNA, CDR2 YNFKEQ. This CDR3 contains 13 residues. Trimming took 1 base from V and 11 from J, leaving 14 bases between them.

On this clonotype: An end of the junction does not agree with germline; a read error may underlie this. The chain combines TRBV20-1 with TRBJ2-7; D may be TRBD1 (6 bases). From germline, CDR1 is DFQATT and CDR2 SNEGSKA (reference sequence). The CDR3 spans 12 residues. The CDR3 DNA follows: TGCAGTGATGCACCGACAGGCTACAAGCAGTACTTC. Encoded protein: CSDAPTGYKQYF.